This record covers a single TCR beta chain. The data were obtained in a study of cytomegalovirus exposure and HLA in healthy donors. Turning to the study itself: The Caucasian-associated ancestry cluster held more than 80% of under 450 genotyped donors.

The V gene lost 8 bases and the J gene lost 2 bases, with 19 bases spanning the gap. In germline, CDR1 is SGHDN, CDR2 FVKESK. The CDR3 contains 15 residues. PCR used 60 Vbeta primers and 13 Jbeta primers. TCRdb's copy holds only in-frame clones and misses some; the assay was immunoSEQ multiplex PCR. The table includes more than 150,000 clones, approximately 80% detected once. V is TRBV14 and J is TRBJ2-7; D might be TRBD2 (5 bases). The sample taken for sequencing was PBMCs. The sequence came from a boy younger than 18 in good health and CMV-seronegative. The CDR3 is CASAMGDGGAYEQYF. Written as DNA, the CDR3 is TGTGCCAGCGCGATGGGCGACGGAGGTGCCTACGAGCAGTACTTC.